One and the same sample provided the 15 T cell receptor beta chains below, sequenced in a study of blood T cell repertoires in COVID-19. The repertoire was sequenced with immunoSEQ multiplex PCR; TCRdb's copy has only in-frame clones and lacks some. The sample records some 230,000 clones, approximately 83% being singletons. Sample: peripheral blood. The receptors derive from a woman between 50 and 59 years old with acute or convalescent COVID-19.

The rearrangement joins TRBV11-2 to TRBJ2-3; TRBD1 is a possible D gene (6 bases). This CDR3 comprises 13 residues. Trimming stripped 1 base from V and 5 bases from J, with 7 bases between. Germline CDR1 SGHAT, CDR2 FQNNGV. This chain's CDR3 is CASSLGRGDTQYF. DNA of the CDR3: TGTGCCAGCAGCTTAGGCAGGGGAGATACGCAGTATTTT.

V gene TRBV6-5 combines with J gene TRBJ2-2, with 7 bases identical to TRBD1. The germline V gene has CDR1 MNHEY and CDR2 SVGAGI. There are 15 residues in the CDR3. Unmatched junction bases numbered 7, after V lost 8 bases and J lost 1 base. In DNA form, the CDR3 reads TGTGCCAGCTTAGGAAGGGACAGGAACACCGGGGAGCTGTTTTTT. It translates to CASLGRDRNTGELFF.

The chain has TRBV5-4 and TRBJ2-5; TRBD2 is a possible D gene (6 bases). Germline assignment: CDR1 SGHNT and CDR2 YYREEE (reference sequence). Trimming took off 4 bases at V and 6 bases at J, with 19 bases between the two ends. CDR3 length: 15 amino acids. CDR3 coding DNA: TGTGCCAGCAGCCCTCTCGTGGGGACTTCACAGACCCAGTACTTC. Translated, it gives CASSPLVGTSQTQYF.

This chain uses TRBV30 with TRBJ2-7, with D possibly matching TRBD2 (6 bases). Trimming stripped 1 base from V and 6 bases from J, with 16 bases between. The CDR3 loop spans 14 amino acids. Germline V gene data show CDR1 as GTSNPN and CDR2 as SVGIG (reference sequence). The CDR3 here is CAWSAGTGFGEQYF. For the CDR3, the DNA is TGTGCCTGGAGTGCCGGGACTGGATTCGGCGAGCAGTACTTC.

V is TRBV4-1 and J is TRBJ2-1, with no clear D. Germline values: CDR1 MGHRA, CDR2 YSYEKL. The CDR3 is 13 residues long. Trimming pared 1 base from V and 8 bases from J, leaving 9 bases between. The chain's CDR3 is CASSQALGDEQFF. As DNA, the CDR3 is TGCGCCAGCAGCCAAGCCCTTGGAGATGAGCAGTTCTTC.

The gene calls are TRBV28 and TRBJ1-2, with D tentatively TRBD1 (6 bases). V lost 4 bases to trimming and J lost 3 bases, with 9 bases between them. The germline V gene has CDR1 MDHEN and CDR2 SYDVKM. CDR3 length: 13 amino acids. The chain's CDR3 is CASSSDSHYGYTF. The CDR3 DNA is TGTGCCAGCAGTTCGGACAGCCACTATGGCTACACCTTC.

The sample holds a few counts of this clone. This sequence joins TRBV7-2 and TRBJ2-7; 8 bases align to TRBD2. CDR1 and CDR2 from the germline V gene are SGHTA and FQGNSA. This CDR3 region has 15 residues. V shed 10 bases, J shed 4 bases, and the junction held 15 bases outside the gene matches. CDR3 amino acids: CATQLNAGGPYEQYF. The CDR3 DNA sequence: TGTGCCACCCAGCTTAACGCGGGAGGCCCTTACGAGCAGTACTTC.

The V and J genes are TRBV30 and TRBJ1-4; D is uncertain. The CDR3 has 13 amino acids. V lost 0 bases and J 3 bases, leaving 5 bases between the germline ends. CDR1 is GTSNPN, CDR2 SVGIG, per germline (reference sequence). CDR3 loop: CAWSVLSNEKLFF. CDR3 DNA: TGTGCCTGGAGTGTACTTTCTAATGAAAAACTGTTTTTT.

The rearrangement joins TRBV7-2 to TRBJ2-7; maybe TRBD1 (5 bases). The germline gives CDR1 SGHTA, CDR2 FQGNSA. Trimming shortened V by 4 bases and J by 2 bases, and 12 bases separated the two germline ends. This CDR3 is 14 amino acids long. CDR3 residues: CASSYYRSTYEQYF. In DNA, the CDR3 is TGTGCCAGCAGCTATTACAGGAGTACCTACGAGCAGTACTTC.

The chain couples TRBV21-1 to TRBJ2-7; TRBD2 reflects the table's D call only, with no check against the DNA. TRBV21-1 constitutes a pseudogene. There are 12 residues in the CDR3. In DNA form, the CDR3 reads TGTGCCTATCATTTGGGGGGATACGAGCAGTACTTC. Translated, it gives CAYHLGGYEQYF.

V gene TRBV18 combines with J gene TRBJ1-1; the D is unclear. Germline lookup yields CDR1 KGHSH and CDR2 LQKENI. V was shortened by 2 bases and J by 1 base, with 8 bases between the two germline ends. This CDR3 is 14 amino acids long. The DNA of the CDR3 is TGTGCCAGCTCACCAACTAACCCGAACACTGAAGCTTTCTTT. Translation gives CASSPTNPNTEAFF.

The chain combines TRBV5-1 with TRBJ2-3, with D possibly being TRBD2 (7 bases). Between the trimmed V and J ends, which lost 4 bases and 0 bases, there was a span of 9 bases. The CDR3 consists of 14 residues. Germline CDR1 and CDR2: SGHRS and YFSETQ. CDR3 DNA sequence: TGCGCCAGCAGCCCGGGGGGCAGCACAGATACGCAGTATTTT. Translating gives CASSPGGSTDTQYF.

The chain couples TRBV5-1 to TRBJ2-1; 7 bases agree with TRBD2. V was clipped by 0 bases and J by 9 bases; unmatched bases: 9. Germline CDR1 and CDR2: SGHRS and YFSETQ. The CDR3 consists of 15 residues. CDR3 amino acids: CASSLESAGVFEQFF. The CDR3 DNA is TGCGCCAGCAGCTTGGAGTCGGCGGGAGTCTTTGAGCAGTTCTTC.

V gene TRBV7-2 combines with J gene TRBJ2-7, with TRBD1 matching over 8 bases. The trim removed 4 bases at V and 3 bases at J, leaving 2 bases unmatched. CDR3 length: 13 residues. The V gene's germline CDR1 is SGHTA and CDR2 FQGNSA. CDR3 region: CASSSTGGYEQYF. In DNA form, the CDR3 reads TGTGCCAGCAGCTCCACAGGGGGCTACGAGCAGTACTTC.

The chain links TRBV6-5 to TRBJ2-7; TRBD2 might be the D (6 bases). Germline CDR1 reads MNHEY; CDR2 reads SVGAGI. CDR3 length equals 13 residues. V lost 8 bases, J lost 6 bases, and 17 bases lay in between. The CDR3 region has the DNA TGTGCCAGCGAAGGGGTGGGAGGTGCCGAGCAGTACTTC. It codes for CASEGVGGAEQYF.